The T cell receptor beta chain described here comes from a study of CD8 T cells in ankylosing spondylitis. Using quantitative 5'-RACE with molecular barcodes, the authors made TCR beta libraries. Via MiXCR, TCRdb re-called the 5' RACE reads, giving one row per CDR3 protein. This table has some 100,000 distinct CDR3 sequences, about 8.6% appearing once. General study results and limits: Existing reports had already noted some motif variants in reactive arthritis synovial fluid and blood.

V was clipped by 0 bases and J by 2 bases, with 13 bases between them. CDR3 length equals 17 residues. Germline CDR1 and CDR2: ENHRY and SYGVKD. This clonotype was recorded many times. Its matching antigen is unknown. The J gene is TRBJ2-2, the V gene TRBV10-3, with D uncertain. The receptor's source is a male donor with ankylosing spondylitis or in good health (not recorded which). Sequences were obtained from blood, either unsorted or a sorted T cell fraction (not recorded which). The CDR3 coding sequence is TGTGCCATCAGTGAGTCTCGGAGCGCTCTAAACACCGGGGAGCTGTTTTTT. Translated, it gives CAISESRSALNTGELFF.